What follows are 16 T cell receptor beta chains derived from one specimen sequenced in a study of blood T cell repertoires in COVID-19. The method was immunoSEQ multiplex PCR; TCRdb's version includes in-frame clones alone and lacks a portion of them. The table includes under 200,000 clones, roughly 79% detected once. The sample consisted of peripheral blood. These receptors came from a man aged 55 to 70 with active or convalescent COVID-19.

This clone was counted a few times. The chain uses TRBV30 and TRBJ1-1; no clear D gene. Germline V lookup: CDR1 GTSNPN, CDR2 SVGIG (reference sequence). Trimming pared 2 bases from V and 5 bases from J, leaving 6 bases between. The CDR3 runs to 11 residues. The CDR3 sequence: CAWSSRTEAFF. The CDR3 DNA follows: TGTGCCTGGAGTTCGAGGACTGAAGCTTTCTTT.

This chain links TRBV24-1 with TRBJ2-1; weak D call: TRBD2 (6 bases). The length of the CDR3 is 14 residues. V lost 4 bases to trimming and J lost 4 bases, with 10 bases between them. Germline V gene sequence: CDR1 KGHDR, CDR2 SFDVKD. The CDR3: CATSDRAGYNEQFF. CDR3 in DNA: TGTGCCACCAGTGACCGGGCGGGGTACAATGAGCAGTTCTTC.

This clone occurred a few times. The gene calls are TRBV19 and TRBJ1-5; D is unclear. V shed 6 bases and J shed 3 bases, with 18 bases lying between them. This CDR3 region has 16 residues. Germline V CDR1 and CDR2: LNHDA, SQIVND (reference sequence). The CDR3 loop is CASRPPPGSDNQPQHF. The CDR3 DNA sequence: TGTGCCAGTAGACCCCCGCCGGGGAGTGACAATCAGCCCCAGCATTTT.

V usage is TRBV19 and J usage is TRBJ2-3, with 8 nucleotides matching TRBD2. Losses at the gene ends were 5 bases for V and 5 bases for J; bases not matched to a gene: 9. The CDR3 totals 15 residues. Germline CDR1 is LNHDA and CDR2 is SQIVND (reference sequence). The CDR3 sequence: CASSSAGTRRDTQYF. For the CDR3, the DNA is TGTGCCAGTAGTTCCGCGGGGACTAGAAGAGATACGCAGTATTTT.

The gene calls are TRBV19 and TRBJ2-3; 7 nucleotides agree with TRBD1. Germline V gene sequence: CDR1 LNHDA, CDR2 SQIVND (reference sequence). V trimming: 6 bases; J trimming: 2 bases; junction bases outside the gene matches: 5. CDR3 length equals 14 residues. The CDR3 DNA reads as TGTGCCAGTAGACCGACAGGGAACACAGATACGCAGTATTTT. It specifies CASRPTGNTDTQYF.

In its sample, this clone was seen many times. The chain joins TRBV28 to TRBJ1-2; TRBD1 matches 9 bases. Germline V gene lookup returns CDR1 MDHEN and CDR2 SYDVKM. V shed 5 bases and J 4 bases; nucleotides not matched to a gene: 2. CDR3 length equals 13 residues. CDR3 protein: CASSMTGGYGYTF. The CDR3 DNA reads TGTGCCAGCAGTATGACAGGGGGCTATGGCTACACCTTC.

J is TRBJ2-5 and V is TRBV5-5; weak D call: TRBD2 (6 bases). The CDR3 extends over 15 amino acids. Germline values: CDR1 SGHKS, CDR2 YYEKEE (reference sequence). The V end was cut by 1 base, the J end by 1 base, with 11 bases between. The CDR3 spells CASSLIAGSQETQYF. CDR3 DNA sequence: TGTGCCAGCAGCTTGATTGCGGGATCCCAAGAGACCCAGTACTTC.

This clone was seen repeatedly, ten times or more. The chain combines TRBV7-8 with TRBJ2-7; 12 bases are a match to TRBD2. The length of the CDR3 is 15 residues. With V trimmed by 5 bases and J by 7 bases, 9 bases remained unmatched. The V gene's germline CDR1 is SGHVS and CDR2 FQNEAQ. DNA of the CDR3: TGTGCCAGCAGCATTAGACTAGCGGGAGATTGGGAGCAGTACTTC. This encodes CASSIRLAGDWEQYF.

The V call is TRBV5-4, the J call TRBJ2-3, with 9 bases identical to TRBD1. Trimming removed 0 bases from V and 3 bases from J; junction bases left unmatched: 2. Germline loops: CDR1 SGHNT, CDR2 YYREEE (reference sequence). There are 15 residues in the CDR3. CDR3 sequence (DNA): TGTGCCAGCAGCTTGGGACAGGGGGTAACAGATACGCAGTATTTT. This gives the protein CASSLGQGVTDTQYF.

V and J are TRBV2 and TRBJ2-5, with unresolved D. V was clipped by 7 bases and J by 2 bases, with 11 bases between them. CDR3 length: 13 residues. In germline, CDR1 is SNHLY, CDR2 FYNNEI. CDR3 sequence (DNA): TGTGCCAGCAACCGTAACGAGCAAGAGACCCAGTACTTC. This sequence encodes CASNRNEQETQYF.

The genes are TRBV10-3 and TRBJ1-6; D may be TRBD1 (5 bases). The V gene lost 0 bases and the J gene lost 5 bases, with 8 bases spanning the gap. The CDR3 spans 15 residues. Germline V gene data show CDR1 as ENHRY and CDR2 as SYGVKD. In DNA form, the CDR3 reads TGTGCCATCAGTGAGTCGAAAGGGGATAATTCACCCCTCCACTTT. Protein sequence: CAISESKGDNSPLHF.

This rearrangement joins TRBV7-3 to TRBJ2-1; D is perhaps TRBD2 (6 bases). The CDR3 loop spans 16 amino acids. The ends were cut back, 5 bases at V and 8 bases at J, with 22 bases in the middle. Germline V lookup: CDR1 SGHTA, CDR2 FQGTGA. The DNA of the CDR3 is TGTGCCAGCAGCCCCAGGGACTCCGCCTCGATCGATGAGCAGTTCTTC. It is translated as CASSPRDSASIDEQFF.

CDR3 nucleotide sequence: TGTGCCATATTCGGCGGGACTAGCGGGAGGGCCTCAGGTACGCAGTATTTT. Encoded protein: CAIFGGTSGRASGTQYF. The V gene is TRBV28, the J gene TRBJ2-3; 16 nucleotides match TRBD2. The CDR3 extends over 17 amino acids. Trimming took 10 bases from V and 8 from J; bases not matched to a gene: 15. The germline V gene has CDR1 MDHEN and CDR2 SYDVKM.

The J gene is TRBJ1-2, the V gene TRBV27; D is undetermined. There are 15 residues in the CDR3. Germline assignment: CDR1 MNHEY and CDR2 SMNVEV (reference sequence). The germline V and J ends were trimmed by 3 bases and 1 base, with 12 bases remaining between them. Here the CDR3 reads CASSFGRGFNYGYTF. The CDR3 region has the DNA TGTGCCAGCAGTTTTGGCCGGGGATTTAACTATGGCTACACCTTC.

The V gene is TRBV6-5, the J gene TRBJ2-5, with D tentatively TRBD2 (6 bases). CDR1 is MNHEY and CDR2 is SVGAGI in the germline V gene. V lost 8 bases to trimming and J lost 4 bases, with 14 bases between them. The CDR3 runs 13 residues. The CDR3 DNA reads TGTGCCAGCGGGAGGAGGATCGGAGAGACCCAGTACTTC. It translates to CASGRRIGETQYF.

The chain employs TRBV6-5 and TRBJ1-5, with a tentative D call TRBD1 (6 bases). Trimming left V 7 bases short and J 9 bases short, with 22 bases between. The CDR3 spans 15 residues. The germline gives CDR1 MNHEY, CDR2 SVGAGI. CDR3 loop: CASTFDRWARGPQHF. CDR3 nucleotides: TGTGCCAGCACCTTTGACAGGTGGGCCCGAGGGCCCCAGCATTTT.